This TCR beta chain was captured in a study of blood T cell repertoires in COVID-19. Method: immunoSEQ multiplex PCR; TCRdb's copy keeps in-frame clones and lacks some. This sample has 52,000 or so clones, with around 85% found just once. The material sequenced was peripheral blood. This receptor was obtained from a woman between 65 and 79 years old with active COVID-19.

The chain's CDR3 is CASSQDRGVEKLFF. CDR3 coding DNA: TGTGCCAGCAGCCAAGACAGGGGTGTAGAAAAACTGTTTTTT. The chain carries TRBV14 and TRBJ1-4; D might be TRBD1 (6 bases). Germline CDR1 SGHDN, CDR2 FVKESK. Trimming stripped 0 bases from V and 8 bases from J, with 10 bases between. The CDR3 spans 14 residues.